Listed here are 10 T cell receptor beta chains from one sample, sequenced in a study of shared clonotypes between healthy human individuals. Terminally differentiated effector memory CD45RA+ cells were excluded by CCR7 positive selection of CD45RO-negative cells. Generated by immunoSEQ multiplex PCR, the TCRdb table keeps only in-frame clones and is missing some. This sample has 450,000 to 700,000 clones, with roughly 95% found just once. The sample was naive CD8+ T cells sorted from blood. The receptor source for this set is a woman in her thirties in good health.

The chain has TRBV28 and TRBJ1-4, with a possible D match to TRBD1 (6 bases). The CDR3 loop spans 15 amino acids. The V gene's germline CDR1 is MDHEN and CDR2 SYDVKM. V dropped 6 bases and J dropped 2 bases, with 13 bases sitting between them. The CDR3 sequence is CASRRTDGTNEKLFF. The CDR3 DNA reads TGTGCCAGCAGAAGGACAGACGGTACTAATGAAAAACTGTTTTTT.

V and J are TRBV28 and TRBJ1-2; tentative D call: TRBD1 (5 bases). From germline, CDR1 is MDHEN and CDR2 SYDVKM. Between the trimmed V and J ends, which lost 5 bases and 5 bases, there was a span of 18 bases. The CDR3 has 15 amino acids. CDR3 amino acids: CASSNTPGRSYGYTF. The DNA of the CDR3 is TGTGCCAGCAGTAACACGCCGGGACGGAGTTATGGCTACACCTTC.

The CDR3 loop reads CASSLGGGNTEAFF. The DNA for the CDR3 is TGTGCCAGCAGCTTGGGTGGCGGGAACACTGAAGCTTTCTTT. The V and J genes are TRBV5-6 and TRBJ1-1; D call uncertain. V was shortened by 0 bases and J by 1 base, with 7 bases between the two germline ends. Germline loops: CDR1 SGHDT, CDR2 YYEEEE. The CDR3 sequence is 14 residues long.

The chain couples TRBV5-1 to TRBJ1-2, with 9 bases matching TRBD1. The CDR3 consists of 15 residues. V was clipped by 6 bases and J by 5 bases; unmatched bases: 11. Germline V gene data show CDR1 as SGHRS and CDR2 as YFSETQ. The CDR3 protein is CASKPRDRALYGYTF. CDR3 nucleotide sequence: TGCGCCAGCAAACCGAGGGACAGGGCCCTATATGGCTACACCTTC.

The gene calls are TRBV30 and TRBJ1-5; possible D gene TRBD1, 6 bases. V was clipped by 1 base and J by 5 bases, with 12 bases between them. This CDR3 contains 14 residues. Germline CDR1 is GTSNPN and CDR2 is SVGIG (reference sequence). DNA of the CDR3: TGTGCCTGGAGTGGGGGCCAGGGGCATCAGCCCCAGCATTTT. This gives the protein CAWSGGQGHQPQHF.

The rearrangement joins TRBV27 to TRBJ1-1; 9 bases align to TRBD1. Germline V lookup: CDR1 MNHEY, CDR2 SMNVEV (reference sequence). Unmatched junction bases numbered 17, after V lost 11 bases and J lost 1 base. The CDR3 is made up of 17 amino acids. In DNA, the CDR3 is TGTGCCGCTATAAGCCTCGGACAGGGGTTTAAGAACACTGAAGCTTTCTTT. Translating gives CAAISLGQGFKNTEAFF.

CDR3 sequence reads: CASSETDGPYEQYF. For the CDR3, the DNA is TGCGCCAGCAGTGAAACCGACGGACCCTACGAGCAGTACTTC. This rearrangement joins TRBV10-2 to TRBJ2-7; D is unresolved. Germline V gives CDR1 WSHSY, CDR2 SAAADI. V lost 3 bases and J 2 bases, leaving 11 bases between the germline ends. The CDR3 contains 14 residues.

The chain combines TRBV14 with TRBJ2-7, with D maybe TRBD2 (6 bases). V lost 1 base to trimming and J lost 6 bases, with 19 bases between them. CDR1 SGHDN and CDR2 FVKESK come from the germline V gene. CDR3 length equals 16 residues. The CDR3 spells CASSQVFAGSRFEQYF. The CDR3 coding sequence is TGTGCCAGCAGCCAAGTGTTCGCCGGGAGTCGGTTCGAGCAGTACTTC.

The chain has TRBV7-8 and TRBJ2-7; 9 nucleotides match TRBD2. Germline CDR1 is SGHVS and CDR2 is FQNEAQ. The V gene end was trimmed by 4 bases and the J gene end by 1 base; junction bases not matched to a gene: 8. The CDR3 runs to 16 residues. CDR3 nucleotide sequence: TGTGCCAGCAGCTCTCCCCCTAGCGGGGATTCCTACGAGCAGTACTTC. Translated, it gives CASSSPPSGDSYEQYF.

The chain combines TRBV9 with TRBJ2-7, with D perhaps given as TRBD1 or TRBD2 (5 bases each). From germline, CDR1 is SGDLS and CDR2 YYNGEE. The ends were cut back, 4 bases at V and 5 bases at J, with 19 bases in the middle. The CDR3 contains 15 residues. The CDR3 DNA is TGTGCCAGCAGCCCTACCGGGACCTGGACCCACGAGCAGTACTTC. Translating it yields CASSPTGTWTHEQYF.